What follows are 8 T cell receptor beta chains derived from one specimen sequenced in a study of blood T cell repertoires in COVID-19. The assay was immunoSEQ multiplex PCR, and TCRdb's table has in-frame clones only and misses some. The data show over 130,000 clones, 84% seen once. Material: PBMCs or T cells enriched from blood (not recorded which). The receptors were sampled from a woman in her fifties or sixties with acute COVID-19.

V is TRBV25-1 and J is TRBJ2-7; a possible D gene is TRBD1 (6 bases). Germline V gene data show CDR1 as MGHDK and CDR2 as SYGVNS. This CDR3 comprises 14 residues. The germline V and J ends were trimmed by 4 bases and 2 bases, with 12 bases remaining between them. CDR3 DNA sequence: TGTGCCAGCAGTGTGGGACACCCTCCCTACGAGCAGTACTTC. Its protein product is CASSVGHPPYEQYF.

The chain is built from TRBV5-1 and TRBJ1-2, with 12 bases fitting TRBD1. J gave up 6 bases and V 0 bases, and 6 bases lay outside the gene matches. The CDR3 loop spans 16 amino acids. Germline CDR1 SGHRS, CDR2 YFSETQ. The CDR3 loop is CASSLAGTGGANGYTF. Here the CDR3 DNA reads TGCGCCAGCAGCTTGGCTGGGACAGGGGGCGCAAATGGCTACACCTTC.

This clone was counted between two and nine times. The rearrangement links TRBV9 to TRBJ2-2; possibly TRBD2 for D (6 bases). The V end was cut by 4 bases, the J end by 3 bases, with 10 bases between. CDR3 size: 14 residues. CDR1 is SGDLS and CDR2 is YYNGEE in the germline V gene. The CDR3 sequence: CASSPWGDTGELFF. CDR3 bases: TGTGCCAGCAGCCCATGGGGGGACACCGGGGAGCTGTTTTTT. The full variable domain, its missing parts supplied by reference TRBV9 and TRBJ2-2, is DSGVTQTPKHLITATGQRVTLRCSPRSGDLSVYWYQQSLDQGLQFLIQYYNGEERAKGNILERFSAQQFPDLHSELNLSSLELGDSALYFCASSPWGDTGELFFGEGSRLTVL.

The gene calls are TRBV3-1 (or the pseudogene TRBV3-2) and TRBJ1-2, with D possibly matching TRBD1 (5 bases). Germline V gene data show CDR1 as LGHDT and CDR2 as YNNKEL (reference sequence). V was clipped by 0 bases and J by 8 bases, with 22 bases between them. The CDR3 has 17 amino acids. CDR3 sequence (DNA): TGTGCCAGCAGCCAAGAATGCGGGGGAGAGGTCCGCTGGGGCTACACCTTC. This encodes CASSQECGGEVRWGYTF.

The rearrangement joins TRBV5-1 to TRBJ1-4, with 7 positions matching TRBD1. Per the germline V gene, CDR1 is SGHRS and CDR2 is YFSETQ. This CDR3 has 16 amino acids. V was pared by 7 bases and J by 0 bases, with 9 bases of the junction left unmatched. CDR3 region: CASGQTGTATNEKLFF. The DNA of the CDR3 is TGCGCCAGCGGACAAACCGGGACAGCAACTAATGAAAAACTGTTTTTT.

This clone came up once. The chain carries TRBV19 and TRBJ2-1, with 10 bases that match TRBD2. The CDR3 runs 14 residues. CDR1 LNHDA and CDR2 SQIVND come from the germline V gene (reference sequence). Germline trimming cut 5 bases from V and 8 bases from J; bases unmatched to any gene: 6. The CDR3 here is CASSDPGLAYEQFF. The CDR3, as DNA: TGTGCCAGTAGTGACCCGGGACTAGCGTATGAGCAGTTCTTC.

This chain uses TRBV5-1 with TRBJ2-5, with 7 bases fitting TRBD2. V lost 4 bases, J lost 1 base, and 4 bases stayed unmatched. CDR3 length: 14 residues. Germline CDR1 and CDR2: SGHRS and YFSETQ. The CDR3 bases are TGCGCCAGCAGCGACTCGGGGGGCCAAGAGACCCAGTACTTC. Its protein is CASSDSGGQETQYF. The whole variable domain, filled in from reference TRBV5-1 and TRBJ2-5, reads KAGVTQTPRYLIKTRGQQVTLSCSPISGHRSVSWYQQTPGQGLQFLFEYFSETQRNKGNFPGRFSGRQFSNSRSEMNVSTLELGDSALYLCASSDSGGQETQYFGPGTRLLVL.

This chain connects TRBV6-5 to TRBJ1-2; no reliable D call. V was pared by 5 bases and J by 8 bases, with 15 bases between. Per germline, CDR1 MNHEY and CDR2 SVGAGI. The CDR3 is made up of 13 amino acids. The CDR3 DNA reads TGTGCCAGCAGTAGAGGTTCGGTTCGCGGCTACACCTTC. Translation: CASSRGSVRGYTF.